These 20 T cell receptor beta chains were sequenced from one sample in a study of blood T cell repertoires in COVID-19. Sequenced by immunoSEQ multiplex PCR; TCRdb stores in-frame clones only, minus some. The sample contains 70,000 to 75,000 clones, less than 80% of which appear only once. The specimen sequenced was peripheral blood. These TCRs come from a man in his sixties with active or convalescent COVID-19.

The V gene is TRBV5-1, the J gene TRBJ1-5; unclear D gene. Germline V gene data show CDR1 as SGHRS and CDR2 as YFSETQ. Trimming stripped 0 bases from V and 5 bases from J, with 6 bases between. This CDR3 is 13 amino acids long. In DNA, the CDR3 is TGCGCCAGCAGCTTGGAAGCCGATCAGCCCCAGCATTTT. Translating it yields CASSLEADQPQHF.

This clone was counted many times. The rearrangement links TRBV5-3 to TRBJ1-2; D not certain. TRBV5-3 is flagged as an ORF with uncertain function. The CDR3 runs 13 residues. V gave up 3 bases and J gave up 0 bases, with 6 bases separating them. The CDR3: CARSSAANYGYTF. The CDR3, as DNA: TGTGCCAGAAGCTCCGCAGCTAACTATGGCTACACCTTC.

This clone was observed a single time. This CDR3 reads CASSPGGPTNEKLFF. The DNA of the CDR3 is TGCGCCAGCAGCCCGGGAGGCCCCACTAATGAAAAACTGTTTTTT. This sequence joins TRBV5-1 and TRBJ1-4; no clear D. CDR3 length equals 15 residues. Germline V gene sequence: CDR1 SGHRS, CDR2 YFSETQ. Trimming stripped 4 bases from V and 2 bases from J, with 12 bases between.

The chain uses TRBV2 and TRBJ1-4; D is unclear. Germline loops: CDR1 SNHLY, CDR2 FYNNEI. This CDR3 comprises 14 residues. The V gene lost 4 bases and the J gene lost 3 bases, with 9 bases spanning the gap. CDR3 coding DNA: TGTGCCAGCAGTGGAGCTTCGGCTAATGAAAAACTGTTTTTT. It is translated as CASSGASANEKLFF.

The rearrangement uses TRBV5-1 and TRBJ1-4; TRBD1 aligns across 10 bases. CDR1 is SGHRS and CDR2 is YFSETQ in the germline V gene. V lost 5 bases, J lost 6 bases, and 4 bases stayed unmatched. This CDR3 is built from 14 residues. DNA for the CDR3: TGCGCCAGCAGTAGGGGGACAGGGGATGAAAAACTGTTTTTT. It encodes CASSRGTGDEKLFF.

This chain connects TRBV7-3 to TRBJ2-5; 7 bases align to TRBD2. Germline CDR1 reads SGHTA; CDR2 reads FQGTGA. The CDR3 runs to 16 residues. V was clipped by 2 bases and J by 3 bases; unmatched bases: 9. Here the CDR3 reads CASSLLPGGSKETQYF. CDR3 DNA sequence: TGTGCCAGCAGCTTACTACCGGGGGGATCTAAAGAGACCCAGTACTTC.

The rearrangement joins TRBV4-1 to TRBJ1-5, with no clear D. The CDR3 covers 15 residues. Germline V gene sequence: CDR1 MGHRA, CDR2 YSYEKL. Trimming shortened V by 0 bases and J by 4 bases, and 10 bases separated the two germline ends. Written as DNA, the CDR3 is TGCGCCAGCAGCCAAGATAACAGAGATAATCAGCCCCAGCATTTT. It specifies CASSQDNRDNQPQHF.

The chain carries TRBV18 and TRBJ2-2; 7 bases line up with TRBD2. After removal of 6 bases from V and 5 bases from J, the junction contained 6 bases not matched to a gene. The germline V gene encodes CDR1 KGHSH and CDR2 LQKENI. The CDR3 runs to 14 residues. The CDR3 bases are TGTGCCAGCTCCCTCCAGGGAGGGACCGGGGAGCTGTTTTTT. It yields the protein CASSLQGGTGELFF.

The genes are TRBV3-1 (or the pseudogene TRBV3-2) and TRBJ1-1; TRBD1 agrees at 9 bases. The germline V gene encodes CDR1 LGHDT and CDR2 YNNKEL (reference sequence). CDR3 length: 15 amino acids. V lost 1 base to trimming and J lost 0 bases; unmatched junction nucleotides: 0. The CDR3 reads CASSQGDRVNTEAFF. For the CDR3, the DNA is TGTGCCAGCAGCCAAGGGGACAGGGTGAACACTGAAGCTTTCTTT.

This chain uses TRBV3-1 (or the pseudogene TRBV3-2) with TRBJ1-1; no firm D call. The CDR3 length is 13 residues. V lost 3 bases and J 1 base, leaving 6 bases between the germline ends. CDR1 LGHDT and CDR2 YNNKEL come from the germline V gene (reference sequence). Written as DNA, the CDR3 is TGTGCCAGCAGCCAGGAGGAGAACACTGAAGCTTTCTTT. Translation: CASSQEENTEAFF.

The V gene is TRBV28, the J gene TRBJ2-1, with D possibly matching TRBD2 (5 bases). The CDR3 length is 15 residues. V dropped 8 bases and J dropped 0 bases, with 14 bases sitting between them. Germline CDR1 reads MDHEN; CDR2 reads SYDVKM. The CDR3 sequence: CASGIATGSYNEQFF. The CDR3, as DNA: TGTGCCAGCGGAATAGCGACCGGCTCCTACAATGAGCAGTTCTTC. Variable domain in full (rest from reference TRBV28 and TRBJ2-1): DVKVTQSSRYLVKRTGEKVFLECVQDMDHENMFWYRQDPGLGLRLIYFSYDVKMKEKGDIPEGYSVSREKKERFSLILESASTNQTSMYLCASGIATGSYNEQFFGPGTRLTVL.

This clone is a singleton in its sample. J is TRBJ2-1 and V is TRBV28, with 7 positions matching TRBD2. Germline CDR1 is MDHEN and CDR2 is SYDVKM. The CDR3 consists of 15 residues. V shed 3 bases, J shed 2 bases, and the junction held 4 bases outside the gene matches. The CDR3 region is CASSFAGVAYNEQFF. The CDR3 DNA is TGTGCCAGCAGTTTTGCGGGGGTGGCCTACAATGAGCAGTTCTTC. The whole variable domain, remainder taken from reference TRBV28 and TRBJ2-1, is DVKVTQSSRYLVKRTGEKVFLECVQDMDHENMFWYRQDPGLGLRLIYFSYDVKMKEKGDIPEGYSVSREKKERFSLILESASTNQTSMYLCASSFAGVAYNEQFFGPGTRLTVL.

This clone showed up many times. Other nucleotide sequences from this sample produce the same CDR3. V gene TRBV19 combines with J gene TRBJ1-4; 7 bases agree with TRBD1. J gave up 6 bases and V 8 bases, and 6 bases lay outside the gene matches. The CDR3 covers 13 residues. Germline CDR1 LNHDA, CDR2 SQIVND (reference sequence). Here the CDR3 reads CASSGGRYEKLFF. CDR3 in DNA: TGTGCCAGTTCAGGGGGACGGTATGAAAAACTGTTTTTT.

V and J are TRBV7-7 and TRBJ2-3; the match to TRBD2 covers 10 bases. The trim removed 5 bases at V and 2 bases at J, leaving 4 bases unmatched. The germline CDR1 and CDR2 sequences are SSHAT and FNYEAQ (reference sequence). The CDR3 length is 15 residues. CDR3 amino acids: CASSTSGGVTDTQYF. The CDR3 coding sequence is TGTGCCAGCAGCACCAGCGGGGGGGTCACAGATACGCAGTATTTT.

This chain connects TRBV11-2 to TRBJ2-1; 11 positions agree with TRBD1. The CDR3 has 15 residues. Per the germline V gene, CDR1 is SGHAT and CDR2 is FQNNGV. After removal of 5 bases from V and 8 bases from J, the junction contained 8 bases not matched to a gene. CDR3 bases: TGTGCCAGCAGCGAATTAGGGGACAGGGGGGATGAGCAGTTCTTC. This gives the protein CASSELGDRGDEQFF.

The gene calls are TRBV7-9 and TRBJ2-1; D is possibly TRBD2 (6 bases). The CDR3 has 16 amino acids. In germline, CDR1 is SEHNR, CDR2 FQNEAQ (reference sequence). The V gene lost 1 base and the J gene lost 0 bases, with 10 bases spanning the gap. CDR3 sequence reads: CASSLGRGGSYNEQFF. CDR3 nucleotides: TGTGCCAGCAGCTTAGGGCGGGGAGGCTCCTACAATGAGCAGTTCTTC.

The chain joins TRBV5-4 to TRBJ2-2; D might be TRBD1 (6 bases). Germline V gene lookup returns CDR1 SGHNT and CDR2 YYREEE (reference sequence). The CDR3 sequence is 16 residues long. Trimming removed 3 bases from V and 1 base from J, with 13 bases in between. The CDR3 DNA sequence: TGTGCCAGCAGCTACGCCGGGACAAAGAACACCGGGGAGCTGTTTTTT. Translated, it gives CASSYAGTKNTGELFF.

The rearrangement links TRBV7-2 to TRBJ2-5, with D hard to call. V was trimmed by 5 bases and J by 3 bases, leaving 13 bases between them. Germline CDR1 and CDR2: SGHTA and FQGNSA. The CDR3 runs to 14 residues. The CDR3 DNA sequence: TGTGCCAGCAGCCCCCCTACCGCCAAAGAGACCCAGTACTTC. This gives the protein CASSPPTAKETQYF.

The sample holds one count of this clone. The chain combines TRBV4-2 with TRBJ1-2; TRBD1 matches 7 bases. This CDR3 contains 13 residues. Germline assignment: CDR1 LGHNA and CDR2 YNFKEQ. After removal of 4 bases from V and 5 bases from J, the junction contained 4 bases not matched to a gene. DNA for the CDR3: TGTGCCAGCAGCCTAGGACAGGTGTATGGCTACACCTTC. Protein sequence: CASSLGQVYGYTF.

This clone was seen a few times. CDR3: CASSPAGRAGELFF. The CDR3 DNA is TGTGCCAGCAGCCCAGCGGGCAGGGCCGGGGAGCTGTTTTTT. This rearrangement joins TRBV7-2 to TRBJ2-2; D might be TRBD2 (6 bases). Per germline, CDR1 SGHTA and CDR2 FQGNSA. Trimming left V 5 bases short and J 6 bases short, with 13 bases between. CDR3 length equals 14 residues. The variable domain in full, with the rest retrieved from reference TRBV7-2 and TRBJ2-2, is GAGVSQSPSNKVTEKGKDVELRCDPISGHTALYWYRQSLGQGLEFLIYFQGNSAPDKSGLPSDRFSAERTGGSVSTLTIQRTQQEDSAVYLCASSPAGRAGELFFGEGSRLTVL.